This TCR beta chain was observed in a study of OX40 agonist ivuxolimab in advanced cancers. Study details: The drug used for patients, ivuxolimab, was an agonistic anti-OX40 (CD134) antibody. Aged 23 to 79 with a mean of about 60 years, they were more than 80% male.

Study-level findings and limits: At 0.1 to 3.0 mg/kg, CD4+ and CD8+ blood T cells expanded clonally by week 6. Expanded peripheral T cells had an undetermined antigen specificity.

Profiling relied on immunoSEQ multiplex PCR, and the TCRdb table lists in-frame clones only, not all of them. The sample includes under 80,000 clones, around 86% seen only once; the top ten take around 0.8%. In the case of this clone: Antigen specificity is unknown.

The CDR3 runs to 14 residues. Germline V gene sequence: CDR1 SGHNT, CDR2 YYREEE (reference sequence). V shed 2 bases, J shed 4 bases, and the junction held 5 bases outside the gene matches. The clonotype comes from an adult with an advanced solid tumor such as melanoma, head and neck, liver or kidney cancer. The chain is built from TRBV5-4 and TRBJ2-5, with TRBD2 matching 7 bases. The sample here was CD4+ or CD8+ T cells sorted from blood, taken in a trial of the OX40 agonist ivuxolimab. In nucleotides, the CDR3 is TGTGCCAGCAGCTTCGGGGGAGGGGCAGAGACCCAGTACTTC. This translates into CASSFGGGAETQYF.